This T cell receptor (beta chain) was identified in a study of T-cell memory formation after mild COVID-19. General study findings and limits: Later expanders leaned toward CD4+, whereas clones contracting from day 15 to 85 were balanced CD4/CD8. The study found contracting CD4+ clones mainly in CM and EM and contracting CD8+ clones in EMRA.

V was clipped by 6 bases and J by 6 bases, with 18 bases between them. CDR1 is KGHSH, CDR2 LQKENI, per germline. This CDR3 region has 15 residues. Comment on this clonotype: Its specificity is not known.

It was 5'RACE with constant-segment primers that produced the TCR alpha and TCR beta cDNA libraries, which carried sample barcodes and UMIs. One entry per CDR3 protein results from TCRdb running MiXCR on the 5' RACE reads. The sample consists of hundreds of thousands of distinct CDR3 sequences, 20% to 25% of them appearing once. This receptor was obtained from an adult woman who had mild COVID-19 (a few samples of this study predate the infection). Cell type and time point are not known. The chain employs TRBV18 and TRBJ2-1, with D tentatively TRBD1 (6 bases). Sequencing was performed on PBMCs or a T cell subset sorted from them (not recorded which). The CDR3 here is CASSPDRGGSNEQFF. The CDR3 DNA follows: TGTGCCAGCTCGCCGGACAGAGGGGGATCCAATGAGCAGTTCTTC.